The clone carrying this T cell receptor (beta chain) was observed a single time. Its specificity is not known. These data are taken from a study of T cell responses to AZD1222 COVID-19 vaccine. Study-level points and caveats: Spike-specific TCR breadth and depth were elevated following two AZD1222 doses. The donor group comprised mostly white British people and more females; the analysis possibly underestimated clonal diversity. Across spike, vaccine-associated CD4 TCRs were found, dominant at 160-218 and 743-854.

This CDR3 is 15 amino acids long. CDR1 and CDR2 (germline): LNHDA, SQIVND (reference sequence). Deletions cut 5 bases from V and 0 bases from J, with 10 bases between. Clones were read by immunoSEQ multiplex PCR, and TCRdb kept only the in-frame ones, dropping some. Counted here are over 85,000 clones, around 81% occurring once; the ten biggest clones make up 3.5% to 5%. This receptor was taken from an adult in good health. The genes are TRBV19 and TRBJ1-4; unclear D gene. This material consisted of peripheral blood, taken on day 0 of AZD1222 vaccination. The CDR3 DNA is TGTGCCAGTAGTCTCCAGGCATCAACTAATGAAAAACTGTTTTTT. Translation: CASSLQASTNEKLFF.